Reported below is one TCR beta chain. With 5 bases clipped from V and 15 bases from J, the junction kept 6 bases outside the gene matches. CDR3 length equals 13 residues. Germline lookup yields CDR1 MNHEY and CDR2 SVGAGI. This record comes from a study of blood T cell repertoires in COVID-19. The wider study: The samples span acute and convalescent COVID-19 from the United States, Italy and Spain.

In the authors' methods: Counts of nucleated cells, estimated from reference gene primer amplification, were obtained. The data were produced by immunoSEQ multiplex PCR, yet TCRdb's version contains in-frame clones alone and is incomplete. Clone size and V and J calls were adopted from that table, with D and trimming inferred from the DNA. The sample lists about 190,000 clones; more than 85% were seen once. The TCR comes from a man aged 25-45 years with acute or convalescent COVID-19. The chain uses TRBV6-5 and TRBJ2-1; TRBD2 matches at 14 bases. The sample was peripheral blood. This CDR3 is CASSRGTSGSRFF. In nucleotides, the CDR3 is TGTGCCAGCAGTCGCGGGACTAGCGGGAGCCGGTTCTTC.